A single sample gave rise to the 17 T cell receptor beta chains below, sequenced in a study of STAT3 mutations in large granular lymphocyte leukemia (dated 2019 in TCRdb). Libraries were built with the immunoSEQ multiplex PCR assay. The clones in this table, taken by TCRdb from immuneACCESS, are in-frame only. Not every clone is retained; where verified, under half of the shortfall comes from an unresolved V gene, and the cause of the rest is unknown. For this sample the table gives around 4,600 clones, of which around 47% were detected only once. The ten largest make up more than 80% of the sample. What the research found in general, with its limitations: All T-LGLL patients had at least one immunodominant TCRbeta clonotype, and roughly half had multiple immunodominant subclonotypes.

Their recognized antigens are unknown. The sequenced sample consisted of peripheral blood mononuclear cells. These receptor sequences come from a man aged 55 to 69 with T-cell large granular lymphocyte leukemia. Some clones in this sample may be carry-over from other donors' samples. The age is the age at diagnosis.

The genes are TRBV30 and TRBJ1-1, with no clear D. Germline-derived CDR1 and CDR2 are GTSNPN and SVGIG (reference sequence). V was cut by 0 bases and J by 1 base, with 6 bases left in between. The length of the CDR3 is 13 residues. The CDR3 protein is CAWSVYRNTEAFF. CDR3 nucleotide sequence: TGTGCCTGGAGTGTTTACAGGAACACTGAAGCTTTCTTT.

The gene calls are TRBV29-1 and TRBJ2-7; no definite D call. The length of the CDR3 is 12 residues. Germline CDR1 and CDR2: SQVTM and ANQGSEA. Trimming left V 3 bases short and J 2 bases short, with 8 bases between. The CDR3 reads CSVESGTYEQYF. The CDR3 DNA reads TGCAGCGTTGAGTCTGGTACCTACGAGCAGTACTTC.

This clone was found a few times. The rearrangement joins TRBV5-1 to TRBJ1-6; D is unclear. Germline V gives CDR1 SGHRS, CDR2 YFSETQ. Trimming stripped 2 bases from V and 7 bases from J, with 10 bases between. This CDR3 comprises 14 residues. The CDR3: CASSFGRPNSPLHF. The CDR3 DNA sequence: TGCGCCAGCAGCTTCGGACGGCCAAATTCACCCCTCCACTTT.

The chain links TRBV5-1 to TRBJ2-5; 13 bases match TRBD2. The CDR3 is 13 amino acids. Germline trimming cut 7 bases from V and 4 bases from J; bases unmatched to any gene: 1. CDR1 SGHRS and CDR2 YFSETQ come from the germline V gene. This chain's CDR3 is CASRLAGGETQYF. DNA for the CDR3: TGCGCCAGCCGACTAGCGGGGGGAGAGACCCAGTACTTC.

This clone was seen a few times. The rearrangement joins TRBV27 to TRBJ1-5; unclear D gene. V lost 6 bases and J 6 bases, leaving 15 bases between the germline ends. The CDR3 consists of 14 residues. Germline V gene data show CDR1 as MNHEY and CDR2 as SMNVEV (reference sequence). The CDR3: CASSPSMTFQPQHF. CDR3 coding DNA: TGTGCCAGCAGCCCGAGCATGACCTTTCAGCCCCAGCATTTT.

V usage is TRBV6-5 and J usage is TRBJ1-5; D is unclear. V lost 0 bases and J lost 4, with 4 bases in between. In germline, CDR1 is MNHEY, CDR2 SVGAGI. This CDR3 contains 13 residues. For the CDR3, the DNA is TGTGCCAGCAGTTACTCTTTTAATCAGCCCCAGCATTTT. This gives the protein CASSYSFNQPQHF.

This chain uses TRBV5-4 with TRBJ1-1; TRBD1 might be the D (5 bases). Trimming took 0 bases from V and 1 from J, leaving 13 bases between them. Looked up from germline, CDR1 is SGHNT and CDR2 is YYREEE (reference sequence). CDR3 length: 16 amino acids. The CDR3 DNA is TGTGCCAGCAGCTTGGTGCTCCAGGGTAAGAACACTGAAGCTTTCTTT. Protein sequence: CASSLVLQGKNTEAFF.

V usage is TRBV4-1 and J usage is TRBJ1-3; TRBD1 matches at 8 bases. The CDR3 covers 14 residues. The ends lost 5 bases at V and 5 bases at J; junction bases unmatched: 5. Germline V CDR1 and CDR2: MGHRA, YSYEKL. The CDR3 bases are TGCGCCAGCAGCGGGACAGGACCCAGAAACACCATATATTTT. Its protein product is CASSGTGPRNTIYF.

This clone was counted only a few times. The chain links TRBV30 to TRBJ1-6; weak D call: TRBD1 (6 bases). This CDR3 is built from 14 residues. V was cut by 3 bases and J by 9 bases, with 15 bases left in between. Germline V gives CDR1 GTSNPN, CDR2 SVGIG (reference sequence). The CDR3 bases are TGTGCCTGGAGAGCGGGGGCTCTTAGTTCACCCCTCCACTTT. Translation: CAWRAGALSSPLHF.

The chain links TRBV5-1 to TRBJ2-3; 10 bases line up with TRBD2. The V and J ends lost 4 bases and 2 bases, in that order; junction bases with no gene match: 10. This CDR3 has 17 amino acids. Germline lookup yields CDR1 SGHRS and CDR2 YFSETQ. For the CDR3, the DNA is TGCGCCAGCAGCCCATTTGGACTAGCGGCGACCACAGATACGCAGTATTTT. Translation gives CASSPFGLAATTDTQYF.

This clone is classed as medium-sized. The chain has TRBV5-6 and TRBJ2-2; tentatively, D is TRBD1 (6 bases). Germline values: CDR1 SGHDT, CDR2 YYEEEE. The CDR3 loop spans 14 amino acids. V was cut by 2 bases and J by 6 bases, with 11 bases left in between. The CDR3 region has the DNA TGTGCCAGCAGCTTATACAGGGCGGCCGGGGAGCTGTTTTTT. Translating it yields CASSLYRAAGELFF. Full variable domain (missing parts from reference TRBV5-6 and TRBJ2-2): DAGVTQSPTHLIKTRGQQVTLRCSPKSGHDTVSWYQQALGQGPQFIFQYYEEEERQRGNFPDRFSGHQFPNYSSELNVNALLLGDSALYLCASSLYRAAGELFFGEGSRLTVL.

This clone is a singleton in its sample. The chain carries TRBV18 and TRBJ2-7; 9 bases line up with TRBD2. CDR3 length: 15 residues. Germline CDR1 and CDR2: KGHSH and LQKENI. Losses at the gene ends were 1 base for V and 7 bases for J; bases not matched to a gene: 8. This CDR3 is CASSPRAGGLGEQYV. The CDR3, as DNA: TGTGCCAGCTCACCACGAGCGGGAGGATTGGGAGAGCAGTACGTC.

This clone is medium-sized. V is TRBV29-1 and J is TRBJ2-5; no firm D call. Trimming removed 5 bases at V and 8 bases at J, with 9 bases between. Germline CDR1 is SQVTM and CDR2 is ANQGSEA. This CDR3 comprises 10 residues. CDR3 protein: CSVSHETQYF. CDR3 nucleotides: TGCAGCGTTTCCCATGAAACCCAGTACTTC.

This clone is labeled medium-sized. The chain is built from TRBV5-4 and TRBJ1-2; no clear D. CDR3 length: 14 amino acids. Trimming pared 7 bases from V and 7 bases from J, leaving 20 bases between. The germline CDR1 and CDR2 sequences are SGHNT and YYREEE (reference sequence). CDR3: CASGLEKAASGYTF. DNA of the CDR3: TGTGCCAGCGGGCTGGAGAAGGCGGCCTCTGGCTACACCTTC. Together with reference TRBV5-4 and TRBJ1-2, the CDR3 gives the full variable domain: ETGVTQSPTHLIKTRGQQVTLRCSSQSGHNTVSWYQQALGQGPQFIFQYYREEENGRGNFPPRFSGLQFPNYSSELNVNALELDDSALYLCASGLEKAASGYTFGSGTRLTVV.

The CDR3 coding sequence is TGCAGCGTTGAATTGGGGTTTGATGGCTACACCTTC. It translates to CSVELGFDGYTF. The V and J genes are TRBV29-1 and TRBJ1-2; D is ambiguous. The CDR3 covers 12 residues. Trimming left V 2 bases short and J 6 bases short, with 10 bases between. Germline values: CDR1 SQVTM, CDR2 ANQGSEA.

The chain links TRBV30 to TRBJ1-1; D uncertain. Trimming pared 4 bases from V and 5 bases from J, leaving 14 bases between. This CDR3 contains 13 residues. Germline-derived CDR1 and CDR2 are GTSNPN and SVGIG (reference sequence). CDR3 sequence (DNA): TGTGCCTGGACTTGGACGGAAATGACTGAAGCTTTCTTT. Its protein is CAWTWTEMTEAFF.

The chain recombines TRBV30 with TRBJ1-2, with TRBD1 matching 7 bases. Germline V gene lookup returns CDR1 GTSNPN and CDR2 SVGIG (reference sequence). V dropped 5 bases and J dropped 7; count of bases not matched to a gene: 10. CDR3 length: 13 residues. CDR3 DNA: TGTGCCTGGTCTATCGAGGGGGCGAGTGGCTACACCTTC. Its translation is CAWSIEGASGYTF. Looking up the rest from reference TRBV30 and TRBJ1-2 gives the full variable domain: SQTIHQWPATLVQPVGSPLSLECTVEGTSNPNLYWYRQAAGRGLQLLFYSVGIGQISSEVPQNLSASRPQDRQFILSSKKLLLSDSGFYLCAWSIEGASGYTFGSGTRLTVV.